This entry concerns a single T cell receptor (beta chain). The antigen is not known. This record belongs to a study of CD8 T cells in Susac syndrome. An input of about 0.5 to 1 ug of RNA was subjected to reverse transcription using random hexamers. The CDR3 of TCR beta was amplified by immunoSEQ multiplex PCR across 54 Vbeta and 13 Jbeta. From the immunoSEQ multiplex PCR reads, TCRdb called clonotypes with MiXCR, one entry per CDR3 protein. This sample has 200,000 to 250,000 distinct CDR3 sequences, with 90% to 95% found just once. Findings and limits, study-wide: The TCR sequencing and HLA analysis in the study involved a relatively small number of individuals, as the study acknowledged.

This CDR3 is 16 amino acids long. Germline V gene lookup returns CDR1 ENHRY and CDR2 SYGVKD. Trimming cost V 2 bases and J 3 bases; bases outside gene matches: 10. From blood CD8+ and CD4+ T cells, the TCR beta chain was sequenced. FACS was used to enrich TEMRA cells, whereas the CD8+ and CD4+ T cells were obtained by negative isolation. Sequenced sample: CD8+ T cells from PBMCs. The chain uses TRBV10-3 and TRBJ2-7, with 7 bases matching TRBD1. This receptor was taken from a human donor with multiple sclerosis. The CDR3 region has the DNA TGTGCCATCAGTGAGGATCCGACAGGGCTCCGCTACGAGCAGTACTTC. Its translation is CAISEDPTGLRYEQYF.